This T cell receptor (beta chain) was observed in a study of PD-1 blockade in classical Hodgkin lymphoma. Worth noting for this clone: Its antigen is unknown.

The CDR3 totals 13 residues. J gave up 3 bases and V 6 bases, and 5 bases lay outside the gene matches. Germline loops: CDR1 MNHNS, CDR2 SASEGT. Described time point: cycle 4 day 1 (C4D1), after 5 to 7 weeks of nivolumab. Exposure to brentuximab vedotin varied, and each patient had relapsed following autologous stem cell transplantation. The study, taken as a whole, reports: Unlike CD8+ TCR diversity, which did not rise significantly by C4D1, CD4+ TCR diversity did.

TCRdb keeps only in-frame clones here, not all; method: immunoSEQ multiplex PCR. The table includes 25,000 to 35,000 clones, 65% to 80% detected once. The sequencing here drew on peripheral blood mononuclear cells (PBMCs), taken before the fourth cycle of nivolumab. V and J are TRBV6-1 and TRBJ2-7; 7 bases fit TRBD1. The receptor's source is a human donor with classical Hodgkin lymphoma. As DNA, the CDR3 is TGTGCCAGCAGGTGGGACAGACTCTACGAGCAGTACTTC. Encoded protein: CASRWDRLYEQYF.